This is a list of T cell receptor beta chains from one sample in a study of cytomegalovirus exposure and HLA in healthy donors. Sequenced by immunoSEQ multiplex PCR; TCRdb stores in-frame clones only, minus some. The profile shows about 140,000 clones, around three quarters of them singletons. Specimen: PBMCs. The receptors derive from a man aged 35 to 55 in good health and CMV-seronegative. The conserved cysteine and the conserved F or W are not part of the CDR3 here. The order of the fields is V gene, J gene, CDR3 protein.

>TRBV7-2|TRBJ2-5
ASSPGTTSIGAQY
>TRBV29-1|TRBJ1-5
SVARASNQPQH
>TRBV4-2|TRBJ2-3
ASSQESYGSGHTDTQY
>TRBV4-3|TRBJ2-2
ASSQDLPRGPGELF
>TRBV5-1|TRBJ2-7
ASSLVAGGSYEQY
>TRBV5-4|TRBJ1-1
ASSSDPDSLEAF
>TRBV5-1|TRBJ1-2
ASRADGANYGYT
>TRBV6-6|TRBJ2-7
ASSYSLAGGVYEQY
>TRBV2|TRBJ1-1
ASSGEGTAEAF
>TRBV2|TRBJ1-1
ASSEDVTVNTEAF
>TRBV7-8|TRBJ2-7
ASSSRETSGSYEQY
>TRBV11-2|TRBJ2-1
ASSLTGSSYNEQF
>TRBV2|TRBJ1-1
ASSEAQRLNTEAF
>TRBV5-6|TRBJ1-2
ASSLQGFYANYGYT
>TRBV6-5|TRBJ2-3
ASSYGEGEDTQY
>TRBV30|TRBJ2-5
AWSRVLETQY
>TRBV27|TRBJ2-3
ASREWAGLAYTDTQY
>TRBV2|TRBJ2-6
ASTGSGSTGANVLT
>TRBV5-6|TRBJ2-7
ASSPGLAGVGEQY
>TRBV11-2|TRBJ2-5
ASSAAGGYQETQY
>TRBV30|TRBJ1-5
AWSVGAGNQPQH
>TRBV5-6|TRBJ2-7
ASSEYVSSYEQY
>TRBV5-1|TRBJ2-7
ASALAGGFYEQY
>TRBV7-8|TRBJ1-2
ASSFTGGSGYT
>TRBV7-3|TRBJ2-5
ASSPGQGAETQY
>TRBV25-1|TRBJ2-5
ASSPARDRGVGQY
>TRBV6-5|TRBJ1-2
ASRAQGGGYT
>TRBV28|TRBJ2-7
ASTDRPYEQY
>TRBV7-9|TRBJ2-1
ASSTGTEQF
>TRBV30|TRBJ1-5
AWSVGSDPNQPQH
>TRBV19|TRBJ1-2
ASSRTGGVYGYT
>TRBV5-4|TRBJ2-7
ASSLGGLTYEQY
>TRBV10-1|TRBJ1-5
ASSATGYSNQPQH
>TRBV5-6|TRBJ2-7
ASSPTRDGEQY
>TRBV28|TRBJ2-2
ASRHRAGPGELF
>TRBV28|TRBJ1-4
ASSPSSTNEKLF
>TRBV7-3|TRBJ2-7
ASSLLGQGSYEQY
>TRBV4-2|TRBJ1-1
ASSQPIGEEGRPMNTEAF
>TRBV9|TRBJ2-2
ASSVGMVPGLAGGPGGELF
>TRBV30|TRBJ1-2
AWSATGTGDGYT
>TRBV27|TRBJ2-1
ASSFKAVTYNEQF
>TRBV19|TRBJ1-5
ASRPGVSYNQPQH